This T cell receptor beta chain was sequenced for a study of T cells in localized non-small cell lung cancer. Trimming removed 5 bases at V and 11 bases at J, with 18 bases between. The CDR3 spans 13 residues. Per germline, CDR1 MNHEY and CDR2 SVGAGI. TCRdb keeps only in-frame clones here, not all; method: immunoSEQ multiplex PCR. The sample includes roughly 8,000 clones, 92% seen only once; the top ten take under 5%. Note on this clone: Antigen unknown.

Study findings and constraints: Sequence data derive from only one tumor region, so heterogeneity remains possible. Maximal T cell clonality occurred in uninvolved adjacent lung, with tumor ranking below it. Higher blood T cell density went with longer overall survival.

The input for sequencing was peripheral blood mononuclear cells, taken before any cancer treatment. The TCR sequence derives from a male donor at least 60 years old with stage II lung adenocarcinoma. The chain uses TRBV6-5 and TRBJ1-1; D is possibly TRBD1 (5 bases). This CDR3 is CASSPARTRGAFF. Here the CDR3 DNA reads TGTGCCAGCAGTCCGGCCCGGACGAGGGGTGCTTTCTTT.